The 3 T cell receptor beta chains listed next were all sequenced from one sample in a study of human T cells and chemical hapten exposure (dated by TCRdb to the early 2020s). What the time point label conveys for this sample: patch test 1, 2 weeks after DPC sensitization. The treatment or condition label, as the study defines it: therapeutic diphenylcyclopropenone sensitization with weekly scalp DPC. Library prep was done by RACE. Sequencing took place on a NextSeq 500. TCRdb trimmed public reads at Q25 via fastp, called clones via MiXCR and kept in-frame beta chains. Every entry covers one CDR3 protein and lists the most common genes and DNA from its rows. The sample includes some 79,000 distinct CDR3 sequences, with about 6.8% observed a single time. The ten top clones hold about 1.4% of the sample. The sample consisted of whole blood, taken in connection with sensitization to the hapten diphenylcyclopropenone (DPC). These receptors were collected from a woman between 25 and 40 years old with alopecia areata. Some clones in this sample may be carry-over from other donors' samples.

The table lists this clonotype with many counts. The chain carries TRBV2 and TRBJ1-5; D gene uncertain. V dropped 6 bases and J dropped 2 bases, with 8 bases sitting between them. The germline gives CDR1 SNHLY, CDR2 FYNNEI. The CDR3 length is 13 residues. CDR3 sequence reads: CASSSEGNQPQHF. In DNA, the CDR3 is TGTGCCAGCAGCTCGGAGGGCAATCAGCCCCAGCATTTT.

This clonotype has at least ten counts. The chain recombines TRBV7-9 with TRBJ2-1; 8 bases line up with TRBD1. With V trimmed by 4 bases and J by 9 bases, 8 bases remained unmatched. CDR1 and CDR2 (germline): SEHNR, FQNEAQ (reference sequence). CDR3 length: 14 amino acids. CDR3 nucleotide sequence: TGTGCCAGCAGCTCCTGGGCAGGGGGCGGTGAGCAGTTCTTC. Encoded protein: CASSSWAGGGEQFF. Complete variable domain (other parts from reference TRBV7-9 and TRBJ2-1): DTGVSQNPRHKITKRGQNVTFRCDPISEHNRLYWYRQTLGQGPEFLTYFQNEAQLEKSRLLSDRFSAERPKGSFSTLEIQRTEQGDSAMYLCASSSWAGGGEQFFGPGTRLTVL.

This clonotype was detected only a few times. This chain joins TRBV12-3 or TRBV12-4 and TRBJ2-1, with D hard to call. This CDR3 spans 16 amino acids. Trimming shortened V by 2 bases and J by 0 bases, and 11 bases separated the two germline ends. DNA for the CDR3: TGTGCCAGCAGTTTATACAGCGTTAGCTCCTACAATGAGCAGTTCTTC. Its protein is CASSLYSVSSYNEQFF.